These 14 T cell receptor beta chains were all obtained from the same sample, sequenced in a study of CD8+CD57+ T cells in acquired aplastic anemia. Previously, flow cytometry had revealed CD8+CD57+ cell expansion in the patients chosen for sequencing. It was genomic DNA that served as the template for profiling TCR beta VDJ and CDR3. TCRdb ran MiXCR on the reads and lists one entry per CDR3 protein. This table holds about 220,000 distinct CDR3 sequences, around 46% found once. The material sequenced was sorted CD4+, CD8+, or CD8+CD57+ T cells (not recorded which) from PBMCs. The receptor source for this set is a human donor with aplastic anemia.

J is TRBJ2-7 and V is TRBV20-1, with D tentatively TRBD1 (6 bases). This CDR3 region has 13 residues. The V and J ends lost 6 bases and 2 bases respectively, with 14 bases between them. Looked up from germline, CDR1 is DFQATT and CDR2 is SNEGSKA (reference sequence). CDR3 bases: TGCAGTGCCACCAGGGACAAAACCTACGAGCAGTACTTC. Its translation: CSATRDKTYEQYF.

The CDR3 is CASSEDRGNTDTQYF. CDR3 coding DNA: TGTGCCAGCAGTGAGGACAGGGGGAACACAGATACGCAGTATTTT. This chain joins TRBV2 and TRBJ2-3; 10 bases match TRBD1. The CDR3 length is 15 residues. V trimming: 3 bases; J trimming: 2 bases; junction bases outside the gene matches: 2. From germline, CDR1 is SNHLY and CDR2 FYNNEI.

V and J are TRBV7-8 and TRBJ1-2; 7 bases agree with TRBD1. The CDR3 spans 13 residues. The trim removed 5 bases at V and 8 bases at J, leaving 8 bases unmatched. CDR1 SGHVS and CDR2 FQNEAQ come from the germline V gene. For the CDR3, the DNA is TGTGCCAGCAGCATCCTAACAGGGGTAGGCTACACCTTC. Protein: CASSILTGVGYTF.

Note on this clonotype: Relative to the germline gene, one junction end is altered; a read error may explain this. The chain links TRBV19 to TRBJ1-4; possibly TRBD1 for D (6 bases). The CDR3 is 14 residues long. CDR1 is LNHDA and CDR2 is SQIVND in the germline V gene (reference sequence). The CDR3 is CASSSQGAGGKLLF. CDR3 bases: TGTGCCAGTAGCTCACAGGGAGCCGGGGGAAAACTGCTTTTT. Together with reference TRBV19 and TRBJ1-4, the CDR3 gives the full variable domain: DGGITQSPKYLFRKEGQNVTLSCEQNLNHDAMYWYRQDPGQGLRLIYYSQIVNDFQKGDIAEGYSVSREKKESFPLTVTSAQKNPTAFYLCASSSQGAGGKLLFGSGTQLSVL.

This clonotype was seen a single time. The CDR3 DNA is TGTGCCAGCAGCTTAGGGCTCGGGGGGCCCAATCAGCCCCAGCATTTT. Translated, it gives CASSLGLGGPNQPQHF. The chain has TRBV25-1 and TRBJ1-5, with D maybe TRBD1 (6 bases). Germline lookup yields CDR1 MGHDK and CDR2 SYGVNS. V was clipped by 6 bases and J by 3 bases, with 18 bases between them. CDR3 length: 16 amino acids.

In its sample, this clonotype was seen once. The chain carries TRBV10-1 and TRBJ2-7; D could derive from TRBD1 or TRBD2 (5 bases each). The CDR3 totals 16 residues. V was pared by 3 bases and J by 4 bases, with 19 bases between. Germline CDR1 is WNHNN and CDR2 is SYGVQD (reference sequence). CDR3 protein: CASSDGGPGRPYEQYF. The DNA of the CDR3 is TGCGCCAGCAGTGATGGCGGTCCGGGACGCCCGTACGAGCAGTACTTC.

Written as DNA, the CDR3 is TGTGCCACCCTAGCGACAGGGTCCTACGAGCAGTACTTC. Its protein product is CATLATGSYEQYF. The chain combines TRBV7-2 with TRBJ2-7, with a weak D call TRBD1 (7 bases). Germline V gives CDR1 SGHTA, CDR2 FQGNSA. The V and J ends lost 10 bases and 1 base respectively, with 14 bases between them. The CDR3 contains 13 residues.

To note about this clonotype: Just one base apart from a much larger clone, this may be a read error. This sequence joins TRBV12-3 or TRBV12-4 and TRBJ2-1; D unclear. CDR3 size: 10 residues. Written as DNA, the CDR3 is TGTGCCAGCAGGTACAATGGGCAGTTCTTC. Its translation is CASRYNGQFF.

V is TRBV5-6 and J is TRBJ1-1; possibly TRBD1 for D (5 bases). The V and J ends lost 1 base and 7 bases respectively, with 14 bases between them. Per the germline V gene, CDR1 is SGHDT and CDR2 is YYEEEE. The length of the CDR3 is 14 residues. The CDR3, as DNA: TGTGCCAGCAGCTTGCGGGGGGTCACGTATGAAGCTTTCTTT. This codes for CASSLRGVTYEAFF.

This chain connects TRBV19 to TRBJ1-1; D is undetermined. Germline assignment: CDR1 LNHDA and CDR2 SQIVND (reference sequence). V lost 7 bases and J lost 1, with 19 bases in between. The CDR3 has 16 amino acids. CDR3: CASKVGNDGENTEAFF. The DNA for the CDR3 is TGTGCCAGTAAGGTGGGGAATGATGGGGAGAACACTGAAGCTTTCTTT.

This clonotype has a count of ten or more. This chain joins TRBV12-3 or TRBV12-4 and TRBJ2-1; tentatively, D is TRBD1 or TRBD2 (5 bases each). V was clipped by 10 bases and J by 6 bases, with 16 bases between them. This CDR3 has 13 amino acids. The CDR3 coding sequence is TGTGCCACCCGGGACCCGGTCGGCAATGAGCAGTTCTTC. It yields the protein CATRDPVGNEQFF.

In its sample, this clonotype was seen many times. The chain recombines TRBV5-5 with TRBJ1-4, with unresolved D. Trimming shortened V by 3 bases and J by 8 bases, and 17 bases separated the two germline ends. The germline V gene encodes CDR1 SGHKS and CDR2 YYEKEE (reference sequence). The CDR3 runs to 15 residues. The CDR3 region has the DNA TGTGCCAGCAGCTCGTGGGCCCAGAGGGAGGAAAAACTGTTTTTT. As protein: CASSSWAQREEKLFF.

The chain couples TRBV10-3 to TRBJ1-2; possible D gene TRBD1, 6 bases. The length of the CDR3 is 16 residues. CDR1 and CDR2 from the germline V gene are ENHRY and SYGVKD. V shed 3 bases and J shed 2 bases, with 16 bases lying between them. CDR3 amino acids: CAISDPGANTNYGYTF. For the CDR3, the DNA is TGTGCCATCAGTGATCCAGGGGCCAACACAAACTATGGCTACACCTTC.

The gene calls are TRBV15 and TRBJ2-6; either TRBD1 or TRBD2 may fit D (6 bases each). The CDR3 loop spans 16 amino acids. V was trimmed by 3 bases and J by 0 bases, leaving 9 bases between them. The germline V gene encodes CDR1 LNHNV and CDR2 YYDKDF (reference sequence). Here the CDR3 reads CATSSEGGSGANVLTF. The DNA for the CDR3 is TGTGCCACCAGCAGTGAGGGGGGCTCTGGGGCCAACGTCCTGACTTTC.